This is a list of T cell receptor beta chains from one sample in a study of graft-versus-host responses after intestinal transplantation. These TCRs are of unknown antigen specificity. This table comes from immunoSEQ multiplex PCR, and its TCRdb copy is limited to in-frame clones, with some not included. The table lists roughly 85,000 clones, less than 95% of them singletons. The source was unstimulated CD8+ T cells sorted from spleen or lymph node cells, collected before transplant. The origin of the receptors is a human donor who was the organ donor for an intestinal transplant. The CDR3 runs from the conserved cysteine through the conserved F or W. A D gene is named only where the DNA matches it firmly.

.	TRBV11-2	TRBJ2-3	CASSLDAWGSSTDTQYF	TGTGCCAGCAGCTTAGATGCGTGGGGGAGTAGCACAGATACGCAGTATTTT
.	TRBV11-2	TRBJ2-3	CASSSPGSSTDTQYF	TGTGCCAGCAGCTCCCCCGGGAGCAGCACAGATACGCAGTATTTT
.	TRBV5-1	TRBJ2-5	CASSFMSEEETQYF	TGCGCCAGCAGCTTCATGTCAGAGGAAGAGACCCAGTACTTC
.	TRBV29-1	TRBJ1-2	CSVELEGGVYGYTF	TGCAGCGTTGAATTGGAGGGGGGGGTCTATGGCTACACCTTC
.	TRBV5-6	TRBJ2-1	CASSPILDNEQFF	TGTGCCAGCAGTCCCATCCTTGACAATGAGCAGTTCTTC
.	TRBV6-5	TRBJ1-2	CASSQFNYGYTF	TGTGCCAGCAGTCAATTTAACTATGGCTACACCTTC
TRBD1	TRBV19	TRBJ2-7	CASSPGTGAGHEQYF	TGTGCCAGTAGTCCGGGGACAGGGGCGGGTCACGAGCAGTACTTC
.	TRBV19	TRBJ2-3	CASSLIGTSPRADTQYF	TGTGCCAGTAGCCTAATCGGGACTTCACCGCGGGCAGATACGCAGTATTTT
.	TRBV6-1	TRBJ1-1	CASSDPGTWGAFF	TGTGCCAGCAGTGATCCGGGGACGTGGGGCGCTTTCTTT
TRBD1	TRBV5-1	TRBJ2-7	CASSRWTGHAYEQYF	TGCGCCAGCAGTAGGTGGACAGGCCATGCCTACGAGCAGTACTTC
.	TRBV27	TRBJ2-7	CASSISEKIYEQYF	TGTGCCAGCAGTATTTCCGAAAAAATCTACGAGCAGTACTTC
TRBD1	TRBV4-1	TRBJ2-7	CASSRGQGSYEQYF	TGCGCCAGCAGTCGGGGACAGGGGTCCTACGAGCAGTACTTC
TRBD1	TRBV19	TRBJ1-1	CASTRDRITEAFF	TGTGCCAGCACAAGGGACAGGATAACTGAAGCTTTCTTT
.	TRBV4-1	TRBJ1-1	CASSQRGNTEAFF	TGCGCCAGCAGCCAGAGGGGTAACACTGAAGCTTTCTTT
.	TRBV19	TRBJ2-1	CASAWRNSYNEQFF	TGTGCCAGTGCTTGGAGGAACTCCTACAATGAGCAGTTCTTC
.	TRBV28	TRBJ2-7	CASSLGHSYEQYF	TGTGCCAGCAGTTTAGGACACTCCTACGAGCAGTACTTC
.	TRBV6-5	TRBJ2-7	CASSPGQPEQYF	TGTGCCAGCAGCCCCGGACAACCTGAGCAGTACTTC
TRBD1	TRBV4-1	TRBJ1-5	CASSQATGGFQPQHF	TGCGCCAGCAGCCAAGCAACAGGGGGGTTTCAGCCCCAGCATTTT
TRBD1	TRBV7-6	TRBJ2-7	CASSPSDRLEQYF	TGTGCCAGCAGCCCATCGGACAGGCTCGAGCAGTACTTC
.	TRBV2	TRBJ2-3	CASFQRASTDTQYF	TGTGCCAGCTTTCAGCGGGCTAGCACAGATACGCAGTATTTT